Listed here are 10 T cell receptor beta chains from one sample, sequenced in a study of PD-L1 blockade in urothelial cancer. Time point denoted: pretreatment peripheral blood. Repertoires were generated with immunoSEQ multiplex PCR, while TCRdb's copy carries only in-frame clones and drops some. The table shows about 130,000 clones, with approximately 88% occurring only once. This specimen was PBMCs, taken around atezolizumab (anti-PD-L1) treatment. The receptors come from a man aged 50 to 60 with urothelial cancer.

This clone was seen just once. The CDR3 here is CASIPQGPNTEAFF. In nucleotides, the CDR3 is TGTGCCAGTATCCCACAGGGGCCCAACACTGAAGCTTTCTTT. The chain combines TRBV19 with TRBJ1-1; the match to TRBD1 covers 7 bases. Germline trimming cut 7 bases from V and 2 bases from J; bases unmatched to any gene: 7. Germline V lookup: CDR1 LNHDA, CDR2 SQIVND (reference sequence). The CDR3 totals 14 residues.

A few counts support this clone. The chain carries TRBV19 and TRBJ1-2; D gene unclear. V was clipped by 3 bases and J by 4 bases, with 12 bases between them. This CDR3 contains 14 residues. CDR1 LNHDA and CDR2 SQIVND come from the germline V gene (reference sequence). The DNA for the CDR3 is TGTGCCAGTAGTATGAGGGCCGGACCCTATGGCTACACCTTC. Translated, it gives CASSMRAGPYGYTF.

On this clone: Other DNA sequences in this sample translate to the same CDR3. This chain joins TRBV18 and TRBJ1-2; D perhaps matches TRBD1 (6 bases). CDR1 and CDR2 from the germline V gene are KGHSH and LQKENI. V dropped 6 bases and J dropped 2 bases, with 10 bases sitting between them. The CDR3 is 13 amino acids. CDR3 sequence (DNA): TGTGCCAGCTCCCCCGACAGGAACTATGGCTACACCTTC. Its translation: CASSPDRNYGYTF. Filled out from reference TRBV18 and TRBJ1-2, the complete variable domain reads NAGVMQNPRHLVRRRGQEARLRCSPMKGHSHVYWYRQLPEEGLKFMVYLQKENIIDESGMPKERFSAEFPKEGPSILRIQQVVRGDSAAYFCASSPDRNYGYTFGSGTRLTVV.

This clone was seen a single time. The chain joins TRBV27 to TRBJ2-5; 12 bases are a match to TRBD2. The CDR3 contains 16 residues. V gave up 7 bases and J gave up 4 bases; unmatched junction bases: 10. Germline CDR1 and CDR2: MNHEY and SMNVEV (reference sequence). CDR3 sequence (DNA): TGTGCCAGCATTCTCCTAGCGGGAGGGCCTCCAGAGACCCAGTACTTC. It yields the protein CASILLAGGPPETQYF.

The CDR3 is CASRRDREGNQPQHF. Here the CDR3 DNA reads TGTGCCAGCAGGCGGGACAGGGAAGGCAATCAGCCCCAGCATTTT. This sequence joins TRBV6-5 and TRBJ1-5; 9 bases are shared with TRBD1. The V and J ends lost 6 bases and 2 bases, in that order; junction bases with no gene match: 5. This CDR3 has 15 residues. The V gene's germline CDR1 is MNHEY and CDR2 SVGAGI.

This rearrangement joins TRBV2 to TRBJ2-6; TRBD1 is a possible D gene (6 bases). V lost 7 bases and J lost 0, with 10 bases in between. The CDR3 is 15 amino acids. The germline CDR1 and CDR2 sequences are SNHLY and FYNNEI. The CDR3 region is CASKNRDSGANVLTF. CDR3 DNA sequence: TGTGCCAGCAAAAACAGGGACTCTGGGGCCAACGTCCTGACTTTC.

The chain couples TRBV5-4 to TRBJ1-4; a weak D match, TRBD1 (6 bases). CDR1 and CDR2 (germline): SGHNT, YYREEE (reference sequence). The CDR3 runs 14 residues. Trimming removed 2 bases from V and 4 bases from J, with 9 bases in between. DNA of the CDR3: TGTGCCAGCAGCTTACAGGGCTTTAATGAAAAACTGTTTTTT. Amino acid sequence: CASSLQGFNEKLFF.

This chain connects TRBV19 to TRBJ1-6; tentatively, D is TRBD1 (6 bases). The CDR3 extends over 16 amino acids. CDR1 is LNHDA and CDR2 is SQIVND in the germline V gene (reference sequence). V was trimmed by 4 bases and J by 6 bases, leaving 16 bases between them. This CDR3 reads CASSTLPGQANSPLHF. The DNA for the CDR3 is TGTGCCAGTAGTACCCTTCCGGGACAAGCTAATTCACCCCTCCACTTT.

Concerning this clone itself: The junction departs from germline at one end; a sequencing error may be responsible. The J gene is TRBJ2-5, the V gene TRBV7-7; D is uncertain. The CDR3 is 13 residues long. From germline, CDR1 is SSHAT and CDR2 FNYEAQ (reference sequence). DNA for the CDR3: TGTGCTAGCAGCTTACTGCGGCAAGAGACCCAGTACTTC. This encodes CASSLLRQETQYF.

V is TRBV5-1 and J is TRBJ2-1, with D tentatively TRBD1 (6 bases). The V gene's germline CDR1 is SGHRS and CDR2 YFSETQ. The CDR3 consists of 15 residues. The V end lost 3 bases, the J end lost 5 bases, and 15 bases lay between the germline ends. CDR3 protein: CASSSAGTRNNEQFF. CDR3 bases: TGCGCCAGCAGCTCCGCCGGGACACGTAACAATGAGCAGTTCTTC.